Below are 26 T cell receptor beta chains sequenced from a single sample in a study of CD8 T cells in ankylosing spondylitis. TCRdb redid the calling of the 5' RACE reads with MiXCR, one entry per CDR3 protein. The sample comprises a few hundred thousand distinct CDR3 sequences, about 11% of which are singletons, and 20% to 25% rests with the top ten. Sample: blood, either unsorted or a sorted T cell fraction (not recorded which). The source of these receptors is a male donor with ankylosing spondylitis or in good health (not recorded which).

The sample holds a few counts of this clonotype. The chain carries TRBV20-1 and TRBJ1-2; TRBD1 aligns across 11 bases. From germline, CDR1 is DFQATT and CDR2 SNEGSKA (reference sequence). V gave up 3 bases and J gave up 8 bases; unmatched junction bases: 5. The CDR3 covers 13 residues. The CDR3 spells CSASRGQGAGYTF. In DNA form, the CDR3 reads TGCAGTGCTAGCCGCGGACAGGGGGCGGGCTACACCTTC.

The J gene is TRBJ2-7, the V gene TRBV7-3; TRBD1 matches at 7 bases. CDR1 is SGHTA and CDR2 is FQGTGA in the germline V gene. This CDR3 comprises 14 residues. With V trimmed by 1 base and J by 7 bases, 7 bases remained unmatched. The DNA of the CDR3 is TGTGCCAGCAGCTTAAGGGACAGATCCGGGGAGCAGTACTTC. Translation: CASSLRDRSGEQYF.

The V gene is TRBV28, the J gene TRBJ1-5; 12 bases map to TRBD1. J gave up 2 bases and V 3 bases, and 8 bases lay outside the gene matches. The germline gives CDR1 MDHEN, CDR2 SYDVKM. The CDR3 is 18 residues long. In nucleotides, the CDR3 is TGTGCCAGCAGTTTGTGGGGACAGGGGGCGGCTGGCAATCAGCCCCAGCATTTT. Translating it yields CASSLWGQGAAGNQPQHF.

This clonotype came up many times. The chain joins TRBV20-1 to TRBJ2-5; 8 bases agree with TRBD2. After removal of 0 bases from V and 1 base from J, the junction contained 7 bases not matched to a gene. Germline V gene lookup returns CDR1 DFQATT and CDR2 SNEGSKA (reference sequence). The CDR3 is 16 amino acids. The DNA for the CDR3 is TGCAGTGCTAGAGATCGCGGGCTAGCGGGCCAAGAGACCCAGTACTTC. It specifies CSARDRGLAGQETQYF.

This clonotype has ten or more counts. V gene TRBV7-3 combines with J gene TRBJ2-2, with D possibly matching TRBD1 (6 bases). CDR3 length equals 15 residues. CDR1 SGHTA and CDR2 FQGTGA come from the germline V gene. The V end lost 6 bases, the J end lost 5 bases, and 16 bases lay between the germline ends. As DNA, the CDR3 is TGTGCCAGCAGTTTCGCACAGGGTTCGACCGGGGAGCTGTTTTTT. It codes for CASSFAQGSTGELFF. Full variable domain (remainder filled in from reference TRBV7-3 and TRBJ2-2): GAGVSQTPSNKVTEKGKYVELRCDPISGHTALYWYRQSLGQGPEFLIYFQGTGAADDSGLPNDRFFAVRPEGSVSTLKIQRTERGDSAVYLCASSFAQGSTGELFFGEGSRLTVL.

This clonotype was counted a few times. The chain carries TRBV18 and TRBJ1-4; no reliable D call. CDR1 is KGHSH and CDR2 is LQKENI in the germline V gene. The CDR3 is 12 residues long. Deletions cut 0 bases from V and 7 bases from J, with 3 bases between. CDR3 region: CASSPPSEKLFF. CDR3 sequence (DNA): TGTGCCAGCTCACCACCGTCTGAAAAACTGTTTTTT.

This clonotype was seen ten or more times. The chain joins TRBV2 to TRBJ2-1; 7 bases match TRBD2. Germline values: CDR1 SNHLY, CDR2 FYNNEI. V trimming: 2 bases; J trimming: 2 bases; junction bases outside the gene matches: 6. The CDR3 extends over 16 amino acids. CDR3 coding DNA: TGTGCCAGCAGTGAAATTCTAGCGGTTACCTACAATGAGCAGTTCTTC. Translated, it gives CASSEILAVTYNEQFF.

The chain is built from TRBV24-1 and TRBJ2-3; D perhaps matches TRBD2 (5 bases). The germline CDR1 and CDR2 sequences are KGHDR and SFDVKD. The length of the CDR3 is 15 residues. V was shortened by 1 base and J by 3 bases, with 10 bases between the two germline ends. CDR3 region: CATSDLRTPTDTQYF. The CDR3 DNA is TGTGCCACCAGTGATTTAAGGACTCCAACAGATACGCAGTATTTT.

Ten or more counts support this clonotype. This chain connects TRBV27 to TRBJ2-2; TRBD2 might be the D (5 bases). Germline values: CDR1 MNHEY, CDR2 SMNVEV (reference sequence). The CDR3 runs 15 residues. V dropped 7 bases and J dropped 7 bases, with 19 bases sitting between them. The CDR3 bases are TGTGCCAGCAATAACCGCGGGCTAGCTGACGGGGAGCTGTTTTTT. It yields the protein CASNNRGLADGELFF.

This clonotype occurred many times. The J gene is TRBJ2-1, the V gene TRBV15; 8 bases are shared with TRBD2. The CDR3 consists of 17 residues. Unmatched junction bases numbered 8, after V lost 1 base and J lost 3 bases. Germline V lookup: CDR1 LNHNV, CDR2 YYDKDF (reference sequence). CDR3 in DNA: TGTGCCACCAGCAGAGTCCCTAGCGGGCTTTACTACAATGAGCAGTTCTTC. Translation: CATSRVPSGLYYNEQFF.

This chain uses TRBV24-1 with TRBJ1-2, with a possible D match to TRBD1 (6 bases). Deletions cut 5 bases from V and 6 bases from J, with 18 bases between. The germline V gene encodes CDR1 KGHDR and CDR2 SFDVKD. This CDR3 is built from 15 residues. CDR3 bases: TGTGCCACCAGTGGGGAGGCAGGGGCTACCAATGGCTACACCTTC. Protein sequence: CATSGEAGATNGYTF.

This clonotype was picked up a small number of times. J is TRBJ2-3 and V is TRBV7-6, with D tentatively TRBD1 (6 bases). The CDR3 extends over 16 amino acids. Germline values: CDR1 SGHVS, CDR2 FNYEAQ. V lost 5 bases, J lost 3 bases, and 18 bases lay in between. CDR3 loop: CASSPPERGYTDTQYF. In nucleotides, the CDR3 is TGTGCCAGCAGCCCTCCCGAAAGGGGGTATACAGATACGCAGTATTTT.

This clonotype was seen at least ten times. The genes are TRBV20-1 and TRBJ1-1; 9 nucleotides agree with TRBD1. The CDR3 spans 14 residues. With 6 bases clipped from V and 6 bases from J, the junction kept 11 bases outside the gene matches. From germline, CDR1 is DFQATT and CDR2 SNEGSKA (reference sequence). CDR3 in amino acids: CSAPRDREDAEAFF. The CDR3 coding sequence is TGCAGTGCCCCGCGGGACAGGGAAGACGCTGAAGCTTTCTTT.

CDR3 in DNA: TGTGCCACCCGCGGGGGGGCTAGCTACAATGAGCAGTTCTTC. Amino acid sequence: CATRGGASYNEQFF. This chain links TRBV15 with TRBJ2-1; 9 positions agree with TRBD2. Per the germline V gene, CDR1 is LNHNV and CDR2 is YYDKDF (reference sequence). J lost 3 bases, V lost 8 bases, and 5 bases had no gene match. The CDR3 covers 14 residues.

This clonotype was seen at least ten times. The chain joins TRBV7-8 to TRBJ2-1; D not resolved. CDR3 length equals 16 residues. Germline V CDR1 and CDR2: SGHVS, FQNEAQ. Trimming pared 5 bases from V and 0 bases from J, leaving 14 bases between. DNA of the CDR3: TGTGCCAGCAGCCTACAGTACAGTGCCTCCTACAATGAGCAGTTCTTC. This gives the protein CASSLQYSASYNEQFF.

The CDR3 nucleotides read TGTGCCATCAGGCCCGGGACAGGGGGCAACACCGGGGAGCTGTTTTTT. Encoded protein: CAIRPGTGGNTGELFF. The V gene is TRBV10-3, the J gene TRBJ2-2, with 12 bases lining up with TRBD1. V lost 6 bases, J lost 2 bases, and 4 bases stayed unmatched. The CDR3 consists of 16 residues. Germline CDR1 is ENHRY and CDR2 is SYGVKD.

In DNA form, the CDR3 reads TGTGCCAGCAGCTTTGGCGGGGGGGCCTACAATGAGCAGTTCTTC. Protein: CASSFGGGAYNEQFF. V usage is TRBV7-2 and J usage is TRBJ2-1; 9 nucleotides match TRBD2. The V gene's germline CDR1 is SGHTA and CDR2 FQGNSA. J lost 2 bases, V lost 3 bases, and 2 bases had no gene match. CDR3 length: 15 residues.

This clonotype was seen ten or more times. The chain uses TRBV5-1 and TRBJ2-7; D gene uncertain. The CDR3 contains 14 residues. Per the germline V gene, CDR1 is SGHRS and CDR2 is YFSETQ. V lost 2 bases to trimming and J lost 2 bases, with 11 bases between them. The CDR3 DNA reads TGCGCCAGCAGCTTTGATGAGTCCACCTACGAGCAGTACTTC. This translates into CASSFDESTYEQYF.

The V call is TRBV20-1, the J call TRBJ1-2; D gene uncertain. The CDR3 covers 12 residues. Germline CDR1 reads DFQATT; CDR2 reads SNEGSKA (reference sequence). CDR3 nucleotide sequence: TGCAGGGCGGGCTGGGTAAAAAATGGCTACACCTTC. Residues: CRAGWVKNGYTF.

At least ten counts were recorded for this clonotype. The DNA of the CDR3 is TGTGCCAGCAGCTTGCAAGGTGTCTCTGGGGCCAACGTCCTGACTTTC. Translated, it gives CASSLQGVSGANVLTF. The rearrangement joins TRBV7-3 to TRBJ2-6; the D is unclear. V shed 3 bases and J shed 0 bases, with 9 bases lying between them. The CDR3 loop spans 16 amino acids. Germline V gene lookup returns CDR1 SGHTA and CDR2 FQGTGA.

There are many counts of this clonotype. This chain connects TRBV7-8 to TRBJ1-6; D ambiguous. Germline-derived CDR1 and CDR2 are SGHVS and FQNEAQ. The CDR3 extends over 14 amino acids. Trimming stripped 1 base from V and 10 bases from J, with 11 bases between. The CDR3 DNA reads TGTGCCAGCAGCTTAGTGGGATCCGCATCACCCCTCCACTTT. This translates into CASSLVGSASPLHF.

V usage is TRBV3-1 and J usage is TRBJ2-2, with D possibly being TRBD1 (5 bases). CDR1 LGHDT and CDR2 YNNKEL come from the germline V gene (reference sequence). V was trimmed by 0 bases and J by 4 bases, leaving 9 bases between them. There are 15 residues in the CDR3. The CDR3: CASSQDVRATGELFF. The CDR3 nucleotides read TGTGCCAGCAGCCAAGATGTCAGGGCCACCGGGGAGCTGTTTTTT.

The J gene is TRBJ1-1, the V gene TRBV5-6; 9 nucleotides agree with TRBD1. CDR1 SGHDT and CDR2 YYEEEE come from the germline V gene. The CDR3 totals 17 residues. V was clipped by 4 bases and J by 1 base; unmatched bases: 11. The DNA for the CDR3 is TGTGCCAGCAGCGGAAACTCTGGACAGGGGTCGAACACTGAAGCTTTCTTT. Its protein is CASSGNSGQGSNTEAFF.

This clonotype was found a few times. The chain is built from TRBV11-3 and TRBJ2-1, with 15 nucleotides matching TRBD2. The CDR3 contains 15 residues. Trimming at V came to 5 bases and at J to 6 bases, leaving 2 bases not matched to a gene. Germline V CDR1 and CDR2: SGHNT, YENEEA. The CDR3 bases are TGTGCCAGCAGCCCGGGACTAGCGGGGGGCAATGAGCAGTTCTTC. Protein product: CASSPGLAGGNEQFF.

A note on this clonotype: The germline gene is not matched at one end of the junction; a read error may be the cause. The V and J genes are TRBV24-1 and TRBJ2-3, with D maybe TRBD2 (6 bases). There are 18 residues in the CDR3. The germline gives CDR1 KGHDR, CDR2 SFDVKD. The CDR3 loop is CATSDYGGTRAGTDTQSF. CDR3 nucleotide sequence: TGTGCCACCAGTGATTATGGGGGGACGCGGGCGGGCACAGATACGCAGTCTTTT.

In DNA form, the CDR3 reads TGCAGTGCTAGAGATCGCAGGGGGCTGTCACCCCTCCACTTT. Translation gives CSARDRRGLSPLHF. This sequence joins TRBV20-1 and TRBJ1-6; 8 bases match TRBD1. Germline loops: CDR1 DFQATT, CDR2 SNEGSKA (reference sequence). The CDR3 length is 14 residues. Trimming removed 0 bases from V and 10 bases from J; junction bases left unmatched: 5.